The T cell receptor (beta chain) under discussion was sequenced for a study of cytomegalovirus exposure and HLA in healthy donors. Study background: Among about 179 million T cells, an earlier analysis found about 110 million unique TCR beta sequences.

Primers for the PCR totalled 60 Vbeta and 13 Jbeta. Assay: immunoSEQ multiplex PCR; the TCRdb copy retains only in-frame clones and omits some. The sample lists approximately 170,000 clones; around 73% were seen once. Of note for this clone: The antigen is undetermined.

This CDR3 has 15 amino acids. Trimming stripped 2 bases from V and 2 bases from J, with 12 bases between. The germline CDR1 and CDR2 sequences are MDHEN and SYDVKM. Findings and limits, study-wide: Per a prior analysis, the majority of TCR beta V segments were productive roughly 87% or roughly 30% of the time. Prediction of most subjects' HLA-A and HLA-B alleles by TCR beta sequences was reportedly accurate. The authors judged a highly shared variant cluster likely a sequencing artifact.

This receptor was taken from a young woman in good health and CMV-seropositive. The sequenced sample was PBMCs. J is TRBJ1-2 and V is TRBV28; D not resolved. CDR3 region: CASSLDLGTNYGYTF. Here the CDR3 DNA reads TGTGCCAGCAGTTTAGATCTGGGCACGAACTATGGCTACACCTTC.